This T cell receptor (beta chain) came from a study of blood T cell repertoires in COVID-19. Germline V CDR1 and CDR2: MGHRA, YSYEKL. The CDR3 spans 16 residues. V shed 0 bases and J shed 7 bases, with 15 bases lying between them. Using immunoSEQ multiplex PCR, the repertoire was profiled, and TCRdb retains in-frame clones only, with some absent. The repertoire holds some 150,000 clones, with roughly nine tenths as singletons. The sequencing input was peripheral blood. The clonotype was recovered from a human donor in a cohort sampled during active COVID-19. The J gene is TRBJ1-4, the V gene TRBV4-1, with a weak D call TRBD1 (5 bases). The chain's CDR3 is CASSQERRDGGEKLFF. CDR3 DNA sequence: TGCGCCAGCAGCCAAGAACGCCGGGACGGGGGTGAAAAACTGTTTTTT.